These T cell receptor beta chains were read from a single sample in a study of cytomegalovirus exposure and HLA in healthy donors. TCRdb's copy holds only in-frame clones and misses some; the assay was immunoSEQ multiplex PCR. The sample yields around 170,000 clones, 60% to 85% seen once. The sequenced material came from PBMCs. These receptors originate from a young man in good health and CMV-seronegative. The CDR3 runs from the conserved cysteine through the conserved F or W. Fields, in order: J gene, V gene, CDR3 protein.

TRBJ2-3 TRBV10-3 CAISAFSPSTDTQYF
TRBJ2-3 TRBV6-4 CASSQAGSTDTQYF
TRBJ1-5 TRBV2 CASGRDRGPNQPQHF
TRBJ2-7 TRBV27 CASRLTGYTYEQYF
TRBJ2-1 TRBV7-3 CASSQGLADEQFF
TRBJ2-3 TRBV29-1 CSVRPRADTQYF
TRBJ1-1 TRBV27 CASSWGRDTEAFF
TRBJ1-5 TRBV28 CASSFAGGEAQHF
TRBJ2-1 TRBV27 CASSRWRWTYNEQFF
TRBJ2-7 TRBV28 CASGQGTSYEQYF
TRBJ1-2 TRBV30 CAWWGPGQGDGYTF
TRBJ1-1 TRBV18 CASSVRLGAFF
TRBJ1-2 TRBV11-2 CASSLDPWTGGDGYTF
TRBJ2-7 TRBV28 CASSPPRGGQYF
TRBJ1-2 TRBV27 CASSSTGYGYTF
TRBJ2-4 TRBV7-2 CASSLAIAKNIQYF
TRBJ1-1 TRBV28 CASSPDMTEAFF